Listed below are T cell receptor beta chains from one sample, sequenced in a study of T-cell reconstitution after alpha-beta-depleted transplantation in children. From the PCR reads, TCRdb called clonotypes with MiXCR, one entry per CDR3 protein. The sample consists of approximately 47,000 distinct CDR3 sequences, 40% to 60% of them appearing once. The source material was peripheral blood, sampled before TCRalphabeta/CD19-depleted stem cell transplant. These receptors were collected from a boy under three years old with SCID, due to receive a stem cell transplant. Both conserved end residues are part of each CDR3. The D gene is left open where the match is weak.

j_gene	d_gene	v_gene	len	CDR3aa
TRBJ2-7	NA	TRBV6-2/TRBV6-3	13	CASSYRDTYEQYF
TRBJ1-5	TRBD1	TRBV15	16	CATSRETGTVNQPQHF
TRBJ2-7	NA	TRBV7-2	17	CASSLAGGPPPYGEQYF
TRBJ2-3	NA	TRBV9	14	CASSVTGGADTQYF
TRBJ1-6	TRBD1	TRBV27	15	CASSPPTGIESPLHF
TRBJ2-3	TRBD2	TRBV7-6	17	CASSLRLAGGPVDTQYF
TRBJ2-1	TRBD1	TRBV20-1	16	CSALDDRGSSYNEQFF
TRBJ2-1	TRBD2	TRBV6-4	14	CASSEGTSSNEQFF
TRBJ1-1	TRBD1	TRBV7-2	14	CASSSDRGNTEAFF
TRBJ2-5	TRBD2	TRBV4-1	16	CASSQVAGGLQETQYF
TRBJ2-1	NA	TRBV6-1	16	CASTYPTWVVGNEQFF
TRBJ2-6	TRBD1	TRBV7-6	18	CASSWGDRGVSGANVLTF
TRBJ2-1	TRBD2	TRBV11-1	16	CASSFLSGGLYNEQFF
TRBJ2-1	TRBD1	TRBV7-3	15	CASSFDRDTYNEQFF
TRBJ2-7	NA	TRBV12-3/TRBV12-4	13	CASSGTWFHEQYF
TRBJ1-6	NA	TRBV6-4	15	CASSDSGVGGSPLHF
TRBJ1-4	TRBD1	TRBV6-1	14	CASRPYRGREKLFF
TRBJ2-1	TRBD1	TRBV12-3/TRBV12-4	13	CASSLEDRRLQFF
TRBJ2-1	NA	TRBV29-1	14	CSVTRGAIRNEQFF
TRBJ2-2	NA	TRBV7-9	15	CASSLVGLSTGELFF
TRBJ2-6	NA	TRBV24-1	16	CATSGPGARGANVLTF
TRBJ1-3	NA	TRBV10-3	13	CAINHSQGDTIYF
TRBJ2-7	TRBD2	TRBV7-2	17	CASSLVGLAGGLLEQYF
TRBJ2-3	NA	TRBV20-1	17	CSARDRTRQEDADTQYF
TRBJ2-3	NA	TRBV15	14	CATSRDSVFDTQYF
TRBJ2-7	NA	TRBV5-4	15	CASTDNGGPSYEQYF
TRBJ1-1	NA	TRBV11-1	13	CASSATGITEAFF
TRBJ2-3	NA	TRBV5-1	15	CASSLEGRPTDTQYF
TRBJ2-1	NA	TRBV6-1	16	CASSEEEGGVYNEQFF
TRBJ2-1	TRBD2	TRBV4-3	15	CASSQDKAGYNEQFF
TRBJ2-7	NA	TRBV18	12	CASSPRHRELYF
TRBJ2-3	NA	TRBV6-4	13	CASSEGATDTQYF
TRBJ1-2	TRBD1	TRBV5-6	12	CASRGQGAGYTF
TRBJ1-3	TRBD1	TRBV6-5	15	CASSSRDRFTSTIYF
TRBJ1-4	NA	TRBV11-2	18	CASSLGWTALATNEKLFF
TRBJ1-3	NA	TRBV4-2	15	CASSQGRGGGNTIYF
TRBJ2-3	TRBD2	TRBV6-2/TRBV6-3	18	CASSSPSGSAYSTDTQYF
TRBJ2-7	NA	TRBV4-3	17	CASSPRPDGDGSYEQYF
TRBJ2-1	NA	TRBV19	14	CASSPFSSYNEQFF
TRBJ2-7	NA	TRBV7-9	13	CASSSVEGPEQYF
TRBJ2-3	NA	TRBV18	16	CASSRETLTEPDTQYF
TRBJ2-7	NA	TRBV4-2	13	CASSAGMWNEQYF
TRBJ1-2	NA	TRBV5-5	13	CASSSILYGGYTF
TRBJ2-2	TRBD1	TRBV5-7	14	CASSPGTDTGELFF
TRBJ2-7	TRBD2	TRBV7-2	14	CASSLLAGAYEQYF
TRBJ2-3	NA	TRBV4-1	15	CASSQVGLATDTQYF
TRBJ2-5	NA	TRBV5-1	13	CASSERVQETQYF
TRBJ2-3	NA	TRBV5-5	13	CASSSGPADTQYF
TRBJ1-2	TRBD1	TRBV15	16	CATSRLPGQGDYGYTF
TRBJ1-2	TRBD1	TRBV29-1	13	CSVADREGYGYTF
TRBJ2-1	NA	TRBV12-3/TRBV12-4	15	CASSLAGRREDEQFF
TRBJ2-5	TRBD1	TRBV7-9	15	CASSSRRDREETQYF
TRBJ2-1	NA	TRBV4-1	17	CASSQWVGPPSYNEQFF
TRBJ1-1	TRBD1	TRBV11-1	16	CASSPTGTGMNTEAFF